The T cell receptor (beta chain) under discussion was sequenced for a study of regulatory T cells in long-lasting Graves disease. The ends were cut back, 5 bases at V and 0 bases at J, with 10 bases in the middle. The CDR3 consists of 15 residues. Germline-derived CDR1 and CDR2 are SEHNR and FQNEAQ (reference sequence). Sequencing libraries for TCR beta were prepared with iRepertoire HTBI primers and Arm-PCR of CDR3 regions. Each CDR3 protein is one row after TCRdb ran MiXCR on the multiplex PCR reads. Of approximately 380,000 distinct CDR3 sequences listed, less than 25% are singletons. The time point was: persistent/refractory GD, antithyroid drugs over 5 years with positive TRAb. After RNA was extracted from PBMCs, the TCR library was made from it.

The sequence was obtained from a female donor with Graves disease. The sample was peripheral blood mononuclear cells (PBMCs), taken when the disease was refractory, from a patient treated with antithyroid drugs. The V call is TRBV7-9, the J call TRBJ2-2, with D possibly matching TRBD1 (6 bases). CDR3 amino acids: CASSGGHANTGELFF. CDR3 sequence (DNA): TGTGCCAGCAGCGGGGGACACGCGAACACCGGGGAGCTGTTTTTT.